Only a few counts were recorded for the clone carrying this TCR beta chain. The antigen is not known. Of the isolated RNA, all was reverse transcribed, and so the sequenced material was expressed TCRB transcripts. Libraries were prepared by immunoSEQ multiplex PCR; TCRdb keeps only in-frame clonotypes and omits some of them. The table records hundreds of thousands of clones, roughly 13% of them present only once. The germline V and J ends were trimmed by 6 bases and 4 bases, with 9 bases remaining between them. CDR1 and CDR2 (germline): ENHRY, SYGVKD. The CDR3 is made up of 13 amino acids. The sample originates from a study of beta chain features in type 1 diabetes. Study-level findings and limits: Type 1 diabetes patients had fewer VDJ junction insertions and more deletions. Across all four CD4+ subsets, people with type 1 diabetes showed modestly shorter TCRB CDR3s. Since sequencing was performed on cDNA, cells with high TCR expression could be over-represented.

In total, each donor contributed a single heparinised blood draw that averaged roughly 110 mL. It was via CD45RO/CCR7/CD25/CD127/CD95/CD27 that CD4+ naive, central memory, regulatory and stem cell-like memory cells were sorted. This TCR was recovered from a man aged 18 to 30 with type 1 diabetes. The rearrangement uses TRBV10-3 and TRBJ2-2, with a tentative D call TRBD1 (5 bases). The specimen was naive CD4+ T cells from blood. The CDR3 sequence is CAISIQGTGELFF. In DNA form, the CDR3 reads TGTGCCATCAGCATCCAGGGCACCGGGGAGCTGTTTTTT.